This TCR beta chain was captured in a study of T cell responses to AZD1222 COVID-19 vaccine (dated by TCRdb to the early 2020s). The study in broad terms: AZD1222 recipients given second doses at about 4 weeks or at about 12 weeks were pooled, since spike-specific TCR depth and breadth were not found to differ between the two schedules. A total of around 240 trial participants underwent TCR sequencing, of whom some 210 received two doses of AZD1222 and 26 received two doses of the MenACWY control vaccine. Trial participants were enrolled by age into 18-55, 56-69 and 70-plus year subgroups, with roughly 160, 29 and 62 TCR-sequenced participants respectively. On the study overall, not on this receptor specifically: The whole spike protein was spanned by vaccine-associated CD4 TCRs, and dominant responses were seen in regions 160-218 and 743-854. No day 14 peak-response samples were available, so repertoires were characterized only after the peak T cell response. Nearly half of unique spike-specific TCRs reportedly recognized epitopes outside regions mutated in the B.1.351 and B.1.1.7 variants. A significant rise in spike-specific TCR breadth and depth was observed after two AZD1222 doses relative to day 0 and relative to MenACWY recipients. Conclusions about previously exposed vaccinees are limited because only five to seven AZD1222 recipients were SARS-CoV-2 seropositive at baseline. The 56-69-year group was small, and its depth increase did not reach significance, likely because of low power. Participants were mostly white British and included more females than males, and it was suggested by the authors that clonal diversity may have been underestimated.

Trimming at the junction amounts to 5 bases on V and 4 bases on J, and the germline ends lie 11 bases apart. The germline V gene sets CDR1 to MDHEN and CDR2 to SYDVKM. The CDR3, cysteine through phenylalanine, is 13 amino acids long. Only CDR3 DNA is held: 39 bases, read in frame from base 1. The time point label, as the study defines it: baseline before first vaccination. Samples from vaccinated people were obtained from the UK trials COV001 and COV002, which included a single-blind randomized controlled phase 2/3 trial of AZD1222 (ChAdOx1 nCoV-19) in healthy adults. Trial participant PBMC samples were collected at day 0 and day 28 after the second dose for TCRbeta chain sequencing. The CDR3 regions of human TCRbeta chains were analyzed by immunosequencing. For the original study's pipeline: Repertoire TCRs were checked for matches against a reference library of SARS-CoV-2-specific TCRs that had been generated using the MIRA antigen-specificity platform. Breadth was defined as the fraction of unique TCRs that were SARS-CoV-2-associated. Depth was defined as the fraction of total T cells that were SARS-CoV-2-associated. Using the MIRA data, each spike-specific TCR was mapped to the spike region that the TCR reacts to and placed in a CD4 or CD8 class. Log10-transformed breadth and depth values were compared by one-way ANOVA with Sidak's multiple comparisons tests. Not all clones reach the TCRdb copy of this immuneACCESS table, which keeps in-frame sequences only. Checked studies attribute under half of the gap to unresolved V genes and leave the rest unexplained. V, J and clone size are those of that table, while D and trimming were read from the DNA. The sample table contains fewer than 150,000 clones; only one count was recorded for 93% of them. Of the sample, 3.1% is held by the ten largest clones.

With regard to this clone: The antigen it recognizes is unknown. Per-base quality was not reported, and no clone a single base away is much larger than it.

This specimen consisted of peripheral blood, obtained on day 0 of AZD1222 vaccination. The V and J segments used are TRBV28 and TRBJ1-2, with the D gene not confidently named. This sequence was found in an adult in good health. CDR3 loop: CASSPRWGYGYTF. The DNA reads TGTGCCAGCAGTCCCCGGTGGGGCTATGGCTACACCTTC.